This T cell receptor (beta chain) was identified during a study of blood T cell repertoires in COVID-19 (TCRdb year 2020). For context, the study as a whole: Samples covering the acute and convalescent phases of COVID-19 were provided by collaborators in the United States, Italy and Spain. Deeply sampled blood TCRbeta repertoires from subjects exposed to, actively infected with, or recovered from COVID-19 were included in the dataset. HLA class I and class II types, where available, came from metadata supplied by the sample provider rather than from assay-based typing. A freely available public database, intended as a resource for researchers studying the immune response to SARS-CoV-2, is where the repertoires were released. Samples came from the ongoing ImmuneRACE study (first 160 participants) plus 1,254 subjects from 6 global collaborators. Nearly every sample came with metadata listing a de-identified subject ID, COVID-19 status, age in years and sex. The material from the prospective study consisted of cDNA or gDNA derived from T cells, B-cell-depleted T cells, or PBMCs. Beyond this particular receptor, the publication reports: The quantity of clinical and demographic metadata differed by source and by participant and was supplied without curation.

A distance of 9 bases separates the germline ends of V and J, which lose 1 base and 0 bases respectively. Reading the germline V gene (reference sequence) gives CDR1 SEHNR and CDR2 FQNEAQ. Inclusive of the bounding cysteine and phenylalanine, the CDR3 is 15 residues long. The only DNA kept is the CDR3, 45 bases in frame from the first base. This clone appeared a few times. Its antigen is still unknown. Within one base of it there is no much larger clone, and no base qualities were kept. Whole blood was collected in K2EDTA tubes by collaborating institutions according to the institutions' own protocols. For TCRbeta analysis, collaborators shipped samples in one of three forms: frozen whole blood, isolated PBMCs, or DNA extracted from either of those sample types. The immunoSEQ Assay, a bias-controlled multiplex PCR, was used to amplify TCRbeta CDR3 regions from genomic DNA. Per the source publication's procedure: The number of nucleated cells in each sample was estimated by amplification of reference gene primers within the assay. Sequence reads were collapsed and filtered to measure the absolute abundance of every unique TCRbeta CDR3 rearrangement. For each sample, productive Simpson clonality was calculated as the square root of Simpson's diversity index over productive rearrangements. TCRdb obtained this table from immuneACCESS and retained in-frame rearrangements with V and J assigned. These tables miss some clones; where compared with another copy, unresolved V genes account for less than half of the shortfall, and the remainder is unexplained. V and J calls and clone size are copied from that table; D and trimming were computed from the DNA. In this sample the table shows 240,000 or so clones, less than 90% of which occur a single time. The top ten clonotypes cover 6.2% of the sample.

This receptor was taken from a man in his 60s with acute or convalescent COVID-19. Recombination joined TRBV7-9 with TRBJ1-1, with no D gene named confidently. Sequences were obtained from peripheral blood. The CDR3 reads CASSLDVSMNTEAFF. The DNA sequence is TGTGCCAGCAGCTTAGATGTCAGTATGAACACTGAAGCTTTCTTT.